This T cell receptor (beta chain) was retrieved from a study of blood T cell repertoires in COVID-19. The CDR3 totals 16 residues. Trimming removed 4 bases from V and 1 base from J; junction bases left unmatched: 9. Looked up from germline, CDR1 is SGDLS and CDR2 is YYNGEE. Profiled with immunoSEQ multiplex PCR; TCRdb holds only in-frame clones, not every one. Among roughly 100,000 clones listed, 89% were seen once. The count of this clone is one. V usage is TRBV9 and J usage is TRBJ2-3; 7 bases map to TRBD2. The source material was peripheral blood. This TCR was recovered from a woman older than 75 in a cohort sampled during active COVID-19. CDR3 sequence reads: CASSPHRGEGTDTQYF. The DNA for the CDR3 is TGTGCCAGCAGCCCTCACCGGGGGGAGGGCACAGATACGCAGTATTTT.